This T cell receptor (beta chain) was identified during a study of cytomegalovirus exposure and HLA in healthy donors (dated by TCRdb to the late 2010s). About the investigation overall: An earlier analysis of a few hundred of the donors reported about 260 Gb of sequence data and 117 million unique TCR beta sequences obtained from roughly 180 million T cells. An early release that covered about 600 HLA-typed donors contained approximately 320 gigabases of sequencing data and tens of millions of unique TCR sequences. The genetic ancestry cluster associated with self-reported Caucasian donors included 70% to 85% of the 300 to 450 genotyped donors. The study was designed to test whether signatures of past pathogen exposure could be identified by cataloging public T cell receptors. The T cell repertoires of 670 or so subjects were profiled by immunosequencing and related to cytomegalovirus serostatus. In addition to the first cohort of 666 subjects, a separate validation cohort of approximately 110 different subjects was used. High-throughput TCR immunosequencing, statistical association of individual TCRs with disease status, and machine learning were combined to predict cytomegalovirus infection status. A later analysis re-analyzed previously published TCR beta repertoires from approximately 670 donors and added high-resolution HLA genotyping to study TCR occurrence patterns. In the later analysis, no new phenotypic data were used to find candidate immune exposures; instead, reliance was placed on TCR beta sequences and their occurrence across donors. In an earlier analysis of more than 550 of the donors, high-throughput TCR beta sequencing was used to judge whether each TCR beta V gene segment behaved as functional or pseudogenic. Donor age, sex, ethnicity and CMV serostatus were collected together with the repertoire data. A later genetic analysis took genome-wide SNP genotypes for about 65% of the roughly 670 donors and used that subset as a discovery cohort. Every discovery cohort repertoire had been produced on one sequencing platform. HLA typing covered class I and class II loci at four-digit resolution. The number of donors typed differed by locus, with about 629-630 for A, B, C, DRB1 and DQB1, around 500 for DQA1, about 610 for DPA1, and around 430 for DPB1. Because of strong linkage in the cohort, roughly 5 DR-DQ haplotypes were treated as single units for association and clustering. Among some 400 genotyped donors of the cohort, an average of 235,054 unique TCR beta nucleotide sequences were sequenced per donor, approximately 20% of them non-productive. The paper's findings and limits, for the study overall: A few of the identified cytomegalovirus-associated TCR beta chains were confirmed in vitro to be specific for cytomegalovirus antigens. For the cohort, immune exposure information was limited to CMV serostatus. The cohort was sequenced for TCR beta chains only, and without alpha or paired-chain data the features that could be detected were limited. In a later genetic analysis, a missense DCLRE1C variant was associated with V-gene and J-gene trimming of TCR beta chains, and the association was replicated in an independent cohort. When HLA alleles, especially DR and DQ, strongly co-occurred, attributing TCR associations to individual alleles was difficult. HLA typing was unavailable for some donors at each locus, so association tests used only the typed subset. Compared with the roughly 720-donor mean, donors in an Asian-associated ancestry cluster had fewer N-insertions in productive TCRs, according to a later genetic analysis. The study listed 164 TCR beta chains as associated with cytomegalovirus. Some IMGT-functional V segments, including TRBV6-2 and TRBV6-3, could not be distinguished by the 87-base-pair reads and were therefore excluded. In a later analysis, HLA-associated TCR beta chains were found to be more clonally expanded and to have lower generation probabilities than equally common non-associated chains. According to the authors, the approach could potentially be generalized to other disease states and immunological phenotypes. A further reported finding was that TCR beta sequences accurately predicted the HLA-A and HLA-B alleles for most subjects in the first cohort. In both the original and validation cohorts, the classifier was reported to diagnose cytomegalovirus status with high specificity and sensitivity. According to a later analysis, most CMV-associated TCR beta chains appeared to be HLA-restricted, and the HLA associations seemed to be driven largely by CMV exposure. Linkage disequilibrium might explain the correlated functional status among segregating V segments, but an unknown experimental factor could not be excluded. A cluster of highly shared sequence variants was judged likely to be a technical artifact of the sequencing pipeline. According to a later analysis, TCR association rates differed among HLA loci, with DRB1 alleles showing the most associated TCRs and HLA-C alleles showing the fewest. While some public TCRs were present in many individuals, most TCR sequences turned up only very rarely across donors. Because counts were too low, roughly 17 rarely observed V segments, including chromosome 9 orphons, were left out of the earlier analysis of approximately 500 of the donors. At a false discovery rate of 0.05, a later analysis linked some 18,000 TCR beta sequences to specific HLA alleles. In an earlier analysis of some 500 of the donors, most TCR beta V segments appeared in productive rearrangements about 87% or about 30% of the time, broadly matching IMGT annotations. Sequencing depth was assumed to be roughly uniform across donors in the presence/absence analyses, though that assumption may not hold. Several of the top co-occurrence clusters appeared to be linked to parvovirus B19, influenza, CMV and Epstein-Barr virus, according to a later analysis.

Receptors were amplified or captured by the immunoSEQ multiplex PCR assay. A mixture of 60 forward primers for TCR Vbeta segments and 13 reverse primers for TCR Jbeta segments was used in the multiplex PCR. A multiplex PCR assay on genomic DNA amplified the CDR3 region of rearranged TCR beta genes. The Illumina HiSeq System was used to sequence the amplified TCR beta libraries as 87-base-pair reads. Per the source publication's procedure: A later analysis counted approximately 84 million unique TCR beta chains across the 640 or so repertoires, and roughly 11 million of these chains were shared by at least two donors. To remove PCR and sequencing errors, raw reads were error-corrected and collapsed into unique sequences using a nearest-neighbor algorithm that merged closely related sequences. V, D and J gene segments were assigned by aligning CDR3 sequences to IMGT reference sequences. Each retained sequence needed at least a six-nucleotide match to both a V gene segment and a J gene segment. Rearrangements were called productive when the CDR3 lacked stop codons and stayed in frame with V and J; all others were non-productive. Following IMGT convention, CDR3 was defined as the stretch from the second conserved V-encoded cysteine up to the conserved J-encoded phenylalanine. In an earlier analysis of approximately 590 of the donors, sequences lacking an unambiguous match to a single V gene segment were excluded. An earlier analysis of a few hundred of the donors called V segments functional above 56.7% productive rearrangements and segregating when the between-donor standard deviation exceeded 5%. A statistical classification framework was developed to diagnose cytomegalovirus status using the catalog of TCR beta chain sequences. In a later analysis, TCR nucleotide sequences were compared against IMGT/GENE-DB human TR gene sequences so that V and J genes could be assigned. A later analysis assigned CDR3 sequences and most-parsimonious VDJ recombination scenarios with the TCRdist pipeline. In a later analysis, each TCR beta chain was defined by its CDR3 amino acid sequence together with its V-gene family, and reads without a unique V-gene family were excluded. A later analysis removed 500 to 650 highly shared, low-generation-probability nucleotide sequences to deal with suspected cross-contamination and a sequencing artifact. For each public chain, a later analysis derived a clonal expansion index from normalized ranks of inferred template counts within each repertoire. Generation probabilities in a later analysis came from a VDJ recombination model fitted to out-of-frame rearrangements, and those results were checked against IGoR. In a later analysis, TCR-TCR, TCR-HLA and TCR-CMV co-occurrence was scored with hypergeometric tests, and a repertoire-size bias correction was applied to TCR pairs. False discovery rates were estimated in a later analysis by permuting HLA or CMV assignments 20 times. A later analysis grouped co-occurring TCRs with DBSCAN, adding TCRdist sequence similarity when clustering within HLA-allele-positive subsets. For co-occurrence clustering, repertoires with fewer than 30,000 or more than 120,000 public chains were excluded, along with a handful of repertoires with anomalous nucleotide sharing. TCRdb stores this immuneACCESS table with in-frame sequences only. Part of the clones is absent; in the studies checked, under half of the shortfall reflects unresolved V genes, and no reason is known for the rest. D and trimming come from the DNA, and the V and J calls and clone size come from that table. This sample's clone table shows over 100,000 clones. The biggest ten clones account for 6.8% of the sample.

Unmatched junction bases come to 1, with V trimmed by 1 base and J by 3 bases. The CDR3 runs 14 residues from the cysteine to the phenylalanine. The kept DNA is CDR3 alone, 42 bases in frame from the first base. Per the germline V gene, WSHSY is the CDR1 and SAAADI is the CDR2. Notes on this clone: The antigen it recognizes is unknown.

In total, around 600 healthy bone marrow donors made up the cohort. At the time of sampling, every cohort member was nominally healthy, though immune exposures that went unrecorded were likely present. The donor was CMV seropositive and belonged to the group of 250 to 300 seropositive cohort members. Every donor gave a peripheral blood sample, and the peripheral blood mononuclear cells from that sample were used for TCR beta sequencing. The Qiagen DNeasy Blood Extraction Kit was used to extract genomic DNA from the blood cell samples. The chain couples TRBV10-2 to TRBJ2-7; the central 9 bases match TRBD1. This clonotype was obtained from a man between 35 and 55 years old in good health and CMV-seropositive. Sequencing was performed on PBMCs. This receptor carries the CDR3 CASSEWGQGYEQYF. The base sequence is TGCGCCAGCAGTGAGTGGGGACAGGGCTACGAGCAGTACTTC.